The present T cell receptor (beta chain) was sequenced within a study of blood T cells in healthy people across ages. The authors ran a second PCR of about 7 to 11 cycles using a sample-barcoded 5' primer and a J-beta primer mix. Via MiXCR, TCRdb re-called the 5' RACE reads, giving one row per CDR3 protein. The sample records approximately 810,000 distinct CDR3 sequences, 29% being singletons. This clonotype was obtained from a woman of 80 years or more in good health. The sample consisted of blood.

The CDR3 is CATGQGGGAPLHF. Written as DNA, the CDR3 is TGCGCCACCGGACAGGGTGGAGGTGCACCCCTCCACTTT. The rearrangement joins TRBV5-1 to TRBJ1-6; 8 bases are shared with TRBD1. The trim removed 9 bases at V and 11 bases at J, leaving 10 bases unmatched. The germline CDR1 and CDR2 sequences are SGHRS and YFSETQ. The CDR3 has 13 amino acids.